These 12 T cell receptor beta chains originate from one sample sequenced in a study of response to subunit inactivated influenza vaccine. TCRdb passed the RT-PCR reads through MiXCR, listing each CDR3 protein once. The top ten clones hold roughly a tenth of a sample with roughly 290,000 distinct CDR3 sequences, 20% to 25% of them seen once. The sample consisted of PBMCs from blood, taken about 20 months after vaccination. Source of these receptors: a man in his fifties or sixties who received an inactivated influenza vaccine.

This chain uses TRBV19 with TRBJ1-5; no definite D call. The CDR3 is 17 residues long. The germline gives CDR1 LNHDA, CDR2 SQIVND (reference sequence). V shed 9 bases and J shed 0 bases, with 21 bases lying between them. The chain's CDR3 is CASDGGRWVYSNQPQHF. The CDR3, as DNA: TGTGCCAGCGATGGAGGCCGGTGGGTATATAGCAATCAGCCCCAGCATTTT.

The rearrangement links TRBV18 to TRBJ2-7; no clear D gene. The CDR3 totals 14 residues. Germline V gives CDR1 KGHSH, CDR2 LQKENI. The V end lost 0 bases, the J end lost 6 bases, and 12 bases lay between the germline ends. CDR3 DNA: TGTGCCAGCTCACCACCGTTTTTACAGACCGAGCAGTACTTC. Amino acids: CASSPPFLQTEQYF. The variable domain in full, with the rest retrieved from reference TRBV18 and TRBJ2-7, is NAGVMQNPRHLVRRRGQEARLRCSPMKGHSHVYWYRQLPEEGLKFMVYLQKENIIDESGMPKERFSAEFPKEGPSILRIQQVVRGDSAAYFCASSPPFLQTEQYFGPGTRLTVT.

This clonotype turned up a few times. The chain employs TRBV28 and TRBJ2-1, with 9 bases identical to TRBD1. V shed 6 bases and J 2 bases; nucleotides not matched to a gene: 2. Germline V gene data show CDR1 as MDHEN and CDR2 as SYDVKM. The CDR3 consists of 14 residues. CDR3 DNA sequence: TGTGCCAGCAGCGGGACAGGGCCCTACAATGAGCAGTTCTTC. This codes for CASSGTGPYNEQFF.

This clonotype was observed a handful of times. V gene TRBV5-1 combines with J gene TRBJ1-1; TRBD1 matches at 10 bases. CDR3 length: 14 residues. Germline V lookup: CDR1 SGHRS, CDR2 YFSETQ. J was trimmed by 6 bases and V by 3 bases; bases with no gene match: 5. DNA for the CDR3: TGCGCCAGCAGCTCCGGGACAGGGGTGGCTGAAGCTTTCTTT. This codes for CASSSGTGVAEAFF.

This clonotype showed up just once. The V gene is TRBV7-6, the J gene TRBJ2-3, with 8 bases matching TRBD2. The V and J ends lost 3 bases and 3 bases, in that order; junction bases with no gene match: 5. CDR1 is SGHVS, CDR2 FNYEAQ, per germline. The CDR3 runs to 15 residues. Here the CDR3 DNA reads TGTGCCAGCAGCTTCCTGGGACTAGTAACAGATACGCAGTATTTT. Protein product: CASSFLGLVTDTQYF.

The J gene is TRBJ1-2, the V gene TRBV19, with D possibly matching TRBD1 (6 bases). The CDR3 is made up of 13 amino acids. Trimming cost V 3 bases and J 6 bases, with 11 bases left between them. Germline values: CDR1 LNHDA, CDR2 SQIVND (reference sequence). CDR3 sequence: CASSMKGTNGYTF. The CDR3, as DNA: TGTGCCAGTAGTATGAAGGGGACAAATGGCTACACCTTC.

This clonotype was recorded many times. This rearrangement joins TRBV14 to TRBJ1-4, with D uncertain. Germline-derived CDR1 and CDR2 are SGHDN and FVKESK. The CDR3 consists of 15 residues. Trimming cost V 6 bases and J 3 bases, with 14 bases left between them. CDR3 loop: CASSRDGPPNEKLFF. DNA for the CDR3: TGTGCCAGCAGTCGCGACGGGCCCCCTAATGAAAAACTGTTTTTT.

As DNA, the CDR3 is TGCAGTGCTAGCTATCGTTACATCGAGGAAGAGACCCAGTACTTC. Protein: CSASYRYIEEETQYF. The chain links TRBV20-1 to TRBJ2-5, with D unclear. Germline V gene lookup returns CDR1 DFQATT and CDR2 SNEGSKA (reference sequence). The CDR3 length is 15 residues. V was trimmed by 3 bases and J by 3 bases, leaving 17 bases between them.

CDR3: CASSLLQPSTDTQYF. Written as DNA, the CDR3 is TGTGCCAGCAGCTTACTACAGCCTAGCACAGATACGCAGTATTTT. This rearrangement joins TRBV7-9 to TRBJ2-3; D unresolved. Germline V CDR1 and CDR2: SEHNR, FQNEAQ (reference sequence). Trimming shortened V by 2 bases and J by 0 bases, and 9 bases separated the two germline ends. The CDR3 loop spans 15 amino acids. Looking up the rest from reference TRBV7-9 and TRBJ2-3 gives the full variable domain: DTGVSQNPRHKITKRGQNVTFRCDPISEHNRLYWYRQTLGQGPEFLTYFQNEAQLEKSRLLSDRFSAERPKGSFSTLEIQRTEQGDSAMYLCASSLLQPSTDTQYFGPGTRLTVL.

This clonotype was counted only a few times. The chain couples TRBV6-5 to TRBJ1-4, with D perhaps matching TRBD1 (5 bases). Germline V gene data show CDR1 as MNHEY and CDR2 as SVGAGI. CDR3 size: 15 residues. V was shortened by 4 bases and J by 1 base, with 10 bases between the two germline ends. This CDR3 reads CASSSSGGTNEKLFF. In DNA form, the CDR3 reads TGTGCCAGCAGTTCGTCTGGGGGAACTAATGAAAAACTGTTTTTT.

The genes are TRBV6-6 and TRBJ2-2; D unclear. CDR1 is MNHNY and CDR2 is SVGAGI in the germline V gene (reference sequence). V dropped 10 bases and J dropped 1 base, with 7 bases sitting between them. The CDR3 contains 12 residues. The CDR3 here is CATSKNTGELFF. The DNA of the CDR3 is TGTGCCACGTCCAAGAACACCGGGGAGCTGTTTTTT.

This clonotype was observed many times. J is TRBJ1-1 and V is TRBV4-2, with D possibly being TRBD1 (6 bases). The CDR3 runs to 15 residues. Trimming shortened V by 3 bases and J by 3 bases, and 14 bases separated the two germline ends. The germline V gene encodes CDR1 LGHNA and CDR2 YNFKEQ. As DNA, the CDR3 is TGTGCCAGCAGCCAGGGGGGCGCGGGGGACACTGAAGCTTTCTTT. This sequence encodes CASSQGGAGDTEAFF.